The source of this T cell receptor (beta chain) is a study of blood T cell repertoires in COVID-19. Study in general: From the United States, Italy and Spain came samples of acute and convalescent COVID-19. Sources were T cells, B-cell-depleted T cells, or PBMCs; the material itself was cDNA or gDNA.

The method was immunoSEQ multiplex PCR; TCRdb's version includes in-frame clones alone and lacks a portion of them. The data hold over 60,000 clones, with around nine tenths observed a single time. The source of this sequence is a man aged 65-85 years with active or convalescent COVID-19. The sample was peripheral blood.

CDR3 sequence reads: CASSQGQGSPLHF. The CDR3 DNA reads TGTGCCAGCTCACAGGGACAGGGCTCACCCCTCCACTTT. This chain joins TRBV18 and TRBJ1-6, with TRBD1 matching over 9 bases. The CDR3 has 13 amino acids. Trimming cost V 4 bases and J 10 bases; bases outside gene matches: 2. From germline, CDR1 is KGHSH and CDR2 LQKENI.